A single T cell receptor beta chain is shown here with its context. The sample belongs to a study of multiple sclerosis patients with progressive multifocal leukoencephalopathy. Trimming stripped 0 bases from V and 0 bases from J, with 8 bases between. CDR3 length: 15 residues. Germline CDR1 GTSNPN, CDR2 SVGIG (reference sequence). Repertoires were generated with immunoSEQ multiplex PCR, while TCRdb's copy carries only in-frame clones and drops some. The table includes approximately 27,000 clones, 85% to 90% detected once. Time point: time of PML onset. The sequencing used PBMCs, collected from a patient treated with natalizumab. This chain connects TRBV30 to TRBJ2-2; D is possibly TRBD2 (5 bases). This sequence originates from a woman in her 30s with progressive multifocal leukoencephalopathy. The CDR3 DNA sequence: TGTGCCTGGAGTGTAAAGGGAGCGAACACCGGGGAGCTGTTTTTT. It is translated as CAWSVKGANTGELFF.